One sample yielded the 20 T cell receptor beta chains listed below, sequenced in a study of radiation and T cells in renal cell carcinoma. Profiled with immunoSEQ multiplex PCR; TCRdb holds only in-frame clones, not every one. This sample has 150,000 to 160,000 clones, with 87% found just once. The time point: blood 2 weeks post-SBRT. Sample treatment: 15 Gy SBRT to primary tumor, nephrectomy 4 weeks later. This sample comprised blood, obtained from a patient whose treatment included radiotherapy and nephrectomy. The receptors come from a woman in her fifties or sixties with renal cell carcinoma.

Comment on this clone: Compared with germline, one end of the junction differs, possibly owing to a read error. The gene calls are TRBV7-7 and TRBJ2-2; D ambiguous. The CDR3 is 14 residues long. Germline V gene sequence: CDR1 SSHAT, CDR2 FNYEAQ (reference sequence). CDR3 residues: CASSFVLGSGELFF. The CDR3 DNA reads as TGTGCTAGCAGCTTCGTACTGGGATCCGGGGAGCTGTTTTTT.

This CDR3 reads CASREGLHTGELFF. The CDR3 DNA reads as TGCGCCAGCAGAGAGGGACTGCACACCGGGGAGCTGTTTTTT. The chain couples TRBV4-3 to TRBJ2-2, with a tentative D call TRBD2 (6 bases). The CDR3 is 14 residues long. CDR1 and CDR2 (germline): LGHNA, YSLEER. The ends were cut back, 6 bases at V and 3 bases at J, with 11 bases in the middle.

The chain employs TRBV7-9 and TRBJ1-1, with 9 bases fitting TRBD1. Germline CDR1 is SEHNR and CDR2 is FQNEAQ (reference sequence). The CDR3 loop spans 15 amino acids. The trim removed 5 bases at V and 0 bases at J, leaving 4 bases unmatched. The CDR3 DNA is TGTGCCAGCAGCGCCCGGACAGGGGTGAACACTGAAGCTTTCTTT. Amino acids: CASSARTGVNTEAFF.

This chain joins TRBV11-2 and TRBJ1-6, with D hard to call. The CDR3 runs to 13 residues. The germline CDR1 and CDR2 sequences are SGHAT and FQNNGV. V gave up 0 bases and J gave up 11 bases, with 8 bases separating them. CDR3 residues: CASSLDLGTPLHF. The DNA for the CDR3 is TGTGCCAGCAGCTTAGACCTCGGGACACCCCTCCACTTT.

This chain uses TRBV19 with TRBJ1-5; TRBD1 might be the D (5 bases). Germline CDR1 LNHDA, CDR2 SQIVND (reference sequence). With 5 bases removed from V and 4 bases from J, the gap between germline ends came to 12 bases. The CDR3 covers 14 residues. The CDR3 DNA sequence: TGTGCCAGTAGTGCGACAGCTTTAAATCAGCCCCAGCATTTT. It encodes CASSATALNQPQHF.

The chain carries TRBV6-1 and TRBJ1-2; 7 bases line up with TRBD1. The CDR3 totals 16 residues. Germline trimming cut 4 bases from V and 1 base from J; bases unmatched to any gene: 9. From germline, CDR1 is MNHNS and CDR2 SASEGT. CDR3 protein: CASSAPRAGGNYGYTF. The DNA for the CDR3 is TGTGCCAGCAGTGCCCCTCGGGCAGGGGGTAACTATGGCTACACCTTC.

V is TRBV18 and J is TRBJ2-7, with D possibly matching TRBD1 (5 bases). CDR1 is KGHSH and CDR2 is LQKENI in the germline V gene. Trimming cost V 4 bases and J 2 bases, with 9 bases left between them. The CDR3 extends over 13 amino acids. The chain's CDR3 is CASSLGAAYEQYF. CDR3 DNA sequence: TGTGCCAGCTCACTTGGGGCGGCCTACGAGCAGTACTTC.

The rearrangement joins TRBV7-2 to TRBJ1-2; a possible D gene is TRBD1 (5 bases). V was clipped by 1 base and J by 0 bases, with 12 bases between them. The CDR3 is 16 residues long. Germline CDR1 is SGHTA and CDR2 is FQGNSA. This chain's CDR3 is CASSLGPGIANYGYTF. The CDR3 nucleotides read TGTGCCAGCAGCTTAGGTCCAGGGATCGCTAACTATGGCTACACCTTC.

The chain recombines TRBV7-6 with TRBJ1-5, with a possible D match to TRBD1 (6 bases). From germline, CDR1 is SGHVS and CDR2 FNYEAQ. The CDR3 is 15 amino acids. The germline V and J ends were trimmed by 0 bases and 3 bases, with 9 bases remaining between them. The CDR3 spells CASSLASGANQPQHF. The CDR3 DNA follows: TGTGCCAGCAGCTTAGCGTCAGGGGCCAATCAGCCCCAGCATTTT.

CDR3 residues: CSVDEGGKTQYF. For the CDR3, the DNA is TGCAGCGTTGATGAGGGAGGGAAGACCCAGTACTTC. The V call is TRBV29-1, the J call TRBJ2-5, with 7 positions matching TRBD2. In germline, CDR1 is SQVTM, CDR2 ANQGSEA. Losses at the gene ends were 3 bases for V and 6 bases for J; bases not matched to a gene: 4. The CDR3 contains 12 residues.

This clone was detected only once. CDR3 residues: CASSQETSTDTQYF. In DNA, the CDR3 is TGCGCCAGCAGCCAGGAGACAAGCACAGATACGCAGTATTTT. This sequence joins TRBV4-1 and TRBJ2-3, with no clear D. Germline V gene data show CDR1 as MGHRA and CDR2 as YSYEKL. The length of the CDR3 is 14 residues. V lost 3 bases, J lost 0 bases, and 7 bases lay in between.

This clone turned up a few times. In DNA form, the CDR3 reads TGTGCCACAACGGGGACGGAAAAACTCTACGAGCAGTACTTC. Encoded protein: CATTGTEKLYEQYF. The rearrangement links TRBV2 to TRBJ2-7; the D gene could be TRBD1 or TRBD2 (5 bases each). This CDR3 comprises 14 residues. V dropped 10 bases and J dropped 3 bases, with 19 bases sitting between them. Germline-derived CDR1 and CDR2 are SNHLY and FYNNEI.

The chain joins TRBV10-2 to TRBJ2-7; 8 bases are shared with TRBD2. The CDR3 loop spans 15 amino acids. Germline V gene lookup returns CDR1 WSHSY and CDR2 SAAADI. J lost 4 bases, V lost 7 bases, and 12 bases had no gene match. The CDR3 loop is CASMMTGGRWYEQYF. The CDR3 coding sequence is TGCGCCAGCATGATGACGGGGGGGCGTTGGTACGAGCAGTACTTC.

This chain uses TRBV4-3 with TRBJ1-5; no firm D call. CDR3 length: 13 residues. Trimming pared 0 bases from V and 6 bases from J, leaving 6 bases between. Germline V CDR1 and CDR2: LGHNA, YSLEER. The CDR3 here is CASSQEITQPQHF. The CDR3 DNA reads TGCGCCAGCAGCCAAGAGATCACTCAGCCCCAGCATTTT.

The chain has TRBV5-1 and TRBJ2-3, with 7 bases lining up with TRBD1. The CDR3 contains 16 residues. CDR1 SGHRS and CDR2 YFSETQ come from the germline V gene. V gave up 1 base and J gave up 0 bases; unmatched junction bases: 5. CDR3 region: CASSLTGVQSTDTQYF. DNA of the CDR3: TGCGCCAGCAGCTTGACAGGGGTACAGAGCACAGATACGCAGTATTTT.

The gene calls are TRBV5-6 and TRBJ1-2, with unresolved D. Trimming removed 0 bases at V and 2 bases at J, with 14 bases between. CDR3 length equals 16 residues. The germline V gene encodes CDR1 SGHDT and CDR2 YYEEEE. The CDR3 reads CASSLARWTENYGYTF. The CDR3 nucleotides read TGTGCCAGCAGCTTGGCCCGATGGACGGAGAACTATGGCTACACCTTC.

The chain joins TRBV4-2 to TRBJ2-7; D is unresolved. The CDR3 consists of 15 residues. V lost 0 bases, J lost 0 bases, and 9 bases lay in between. The V gene's germline CDR1 is LGHNA and CDR2 YNFKEQ. The CDR3: CASSQEVDTSYEQYF. CDR3 nucleotides: TGTGCCAGCAGCCAAGAAGTTGATACCTCCTACGAGCAGTACTTC.

The rearrangement uses TRBV19 and TRBJ2-7, with D perhaps being TRBD1 or TRBD2 (5 bases each). V lost 4 bases, J lost 2 bases, and 18 bases lay in between. This CDR3 comprises 16 residues. Germline V CDR1 and CDR2: LNHDA, SQIVND (reference sequence). In DNA, the CDR3 is TGTGCCAGTAGTAGATACGGGACCCGGGATACCTACGAGCAGTACTTC. Translation: CASSRYGTRDTYEQYF.

This sequence joins TRBV2 and TRBJ2-3; TRBD2 agrees at 9 bases. CDR3 size: 18 residues. Germline V gene sequence: CDR1 SNHLY, CDR2 FYNNEI. With V trimmed by 4 bases and J by 0 bases, 11 bases remained unmatched. DNA for the CDR3: TGTGCCAGCAGTGCGAGGTCCCTGCGGGGGGGGAGCACAGATACGCAGTATTTT. This sequence encodes CASSARSLRGGSTDTQYF. Looking up the rest from reference TRBV2 and TRBJ2-3 gives the full variable domain: EPEVTQTPSHQVTQMGQEVILRCVPISNHLYFYWYRQILGQKVEFLVSFYNNEISEKSEIFDDQFSVERPDGSNFTLKIRSTKLEDSAMYFCASSARSLRGGSTDTQYFGPGTRLTVL.

The gene calls are TRBV7-5 and TRBJ2-5. TRBV7-5 is a known pseudogene. The CDR3 spans 14 residues. DNA for the CDR3: TGTGCCAGAAGCTTACACGGGGGCTTCGAGACCCAGTACTTC. Its translation is CARSLHGGFETQYF.